The 5 T cell receptor beta chains listed next were all sequenced from one sample in a study of blood T cell repertoires in COVID-19. TCRdb keeps only in-frame clones here, not all; method: immunoSEQ multiplex PCR. The table records around 130,000 clones, about 90% of them present only once. Input material: peripheral blood. The source of these receptors is a man aged 55 to 70 with active or convalescent COVID-19.

This sequence joins TRBV7-9 and TRBJ2-1; TRBD1 aligns across 7 bases. CDR1 is SEHNR, CDR2 FQNEAQ, per germline (reference sequence). The CDR3 extends over 14 amino acids. Trimming took 2 bases from V and 9 from J; bases not matched to a gene: 7. The CDR3 loop is CASSLTGAGGEQFF. The DNA of the CDR3 is TGTGCCAGCAGCTTAACCGGCGCAGGGGGTGAGCAGTTCTTC.

The chain uses TRBV6-1 and TRBJ1-2; TRBD1 is a possible D gene (6 bases). Trimming removed 1 base at V and 4 bases at J, with 13 bases between. Germline CDR1 and CDR2: MNHNS and SASEGT. This CDR3 is 15 amino acids long. The CDR3: CASSEGTGPIYGYTF. DNA of the CDR3: TGTGCCAGCAGTGAAGGAACAGGGCCCATCTATGGCTACACCTTC.

The V gene is TRBV19, the J gene TRBJ2-7; possible D gene TRBD2, 5 bases. Trimming took 3 bases from V and 0 from J, leaving 9 bases between them. The CDR3 runs to 14 residues. Germline CDR1 and CDR2: LNHDA and SQIVND (reference sequence). The CDR3 DNA is TGTGCCAGTAGTATCTATGGGAGCTCCTACGAGCAGTACTTC. It is translated as CASSIYGSSYEQYF.

The CDR3 loop reads CASTLAGEGYEQYF. Written as DNA, the CDR3 is TGTGCCAGCACCCTAGCGGGGGAGGGCTACGAGCAGTACTTC. The chain uses TRBV6-5 and TRBJ2-7, with 10 bases that match TRBD2. The CDR3 is 14 residues long. CDR1 and CDR2 from the germline V gene are MNHEY and SVGAGI. With 7 bases clipped from V and 3 bases from J, the junction kept 6 bases outside the gene matches.

The DNA of the CDR3 is TGTGCCAGCAGCCCAAGGACTAGCGGGAGCTCCTACAATGAGCAGTTCTTC. Amino acid sequence: CASSPRTSGSSYNEQFF. The chain has TRBV11-3 and TRBJ2-1; 13 bases map to TRBD2. After removal of 5 bases from V and 0 bases from J, the junction contained 4 bases not matched to a gene. Looked up from germline, CDR1 is SGHNT and CDR2 is YENEEA. The CDR3 is made up of 17 amino acids.